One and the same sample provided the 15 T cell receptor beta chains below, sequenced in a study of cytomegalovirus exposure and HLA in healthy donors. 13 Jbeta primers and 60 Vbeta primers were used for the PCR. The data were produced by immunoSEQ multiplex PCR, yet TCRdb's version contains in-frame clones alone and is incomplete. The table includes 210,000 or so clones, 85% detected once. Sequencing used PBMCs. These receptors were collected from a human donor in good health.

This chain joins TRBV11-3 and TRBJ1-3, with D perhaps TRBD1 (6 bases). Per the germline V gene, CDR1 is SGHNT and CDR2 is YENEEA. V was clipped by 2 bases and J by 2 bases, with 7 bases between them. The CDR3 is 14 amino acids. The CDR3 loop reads CASSLSGAGNTIYF. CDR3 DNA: TGTGCCAGCAGCTTATCAGGGGCTGGAAACACCATATATTTT.

CDR3 coding DNA: TGTGCCAGCAGCGTATACCGGGGGGCTGGCACAGATACGCAGTATTTT. It is translated as CASSVYRGAGTDTQYF. The chain joins TRBV9 to TRBJ2-3, with D possibly TRBD2 on 7 matching bases. The CDR3 is made up of 16 amino acids. Trimming removed 1 base at V and 1 base at J, with 13 bases between. Per the germline V gene, CDR1 is SGDLS and CDR2 is YYNGEE.

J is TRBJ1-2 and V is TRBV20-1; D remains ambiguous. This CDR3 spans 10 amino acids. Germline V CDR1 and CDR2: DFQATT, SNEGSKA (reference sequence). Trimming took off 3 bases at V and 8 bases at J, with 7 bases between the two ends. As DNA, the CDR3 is TGCAGTGCTAGCAGTCTGGGCTACACCTTC. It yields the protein CSASSLGYTF.

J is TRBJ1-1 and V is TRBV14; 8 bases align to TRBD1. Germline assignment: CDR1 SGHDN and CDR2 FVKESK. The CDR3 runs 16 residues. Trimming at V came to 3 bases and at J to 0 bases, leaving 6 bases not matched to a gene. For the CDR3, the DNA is TGTGCCAGCAGCCAGCGCCGGACAGGGATGAACACTGAAGCTTTCTTT. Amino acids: CASSQRRTGMNTEAFF.

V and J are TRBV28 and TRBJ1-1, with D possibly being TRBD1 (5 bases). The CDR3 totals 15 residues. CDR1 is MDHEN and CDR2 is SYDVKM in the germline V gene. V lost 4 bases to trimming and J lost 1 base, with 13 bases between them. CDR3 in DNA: TGTGCCAGCAGTTCTCTGACAGCTCCGAACACTGAAGCTTTCTTT. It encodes CASSSLTAPNTEAFF.

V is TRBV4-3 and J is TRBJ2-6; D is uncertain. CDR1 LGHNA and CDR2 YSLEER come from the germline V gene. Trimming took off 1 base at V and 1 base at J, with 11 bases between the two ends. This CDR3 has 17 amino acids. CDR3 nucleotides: TGCGCCAGCAGCCAAGTGAGGTGGATGTCTGGGGCCAACGTCCTGACTTTC. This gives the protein CASSQVRWMSGANVLTF.

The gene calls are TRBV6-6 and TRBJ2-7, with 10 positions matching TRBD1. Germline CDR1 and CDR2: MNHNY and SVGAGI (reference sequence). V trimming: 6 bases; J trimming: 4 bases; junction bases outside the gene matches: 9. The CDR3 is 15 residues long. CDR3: CASRSRQGAKYEQYF. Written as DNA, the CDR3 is TGTGCCAGCAGATCCAGACAGGGGGCGAAATACGAGCAGTACTTC.

CDR3 protein: CAWAGGNQETQYF. CDR3 bases: TGTGCCTGGGCGGGGGGGAACCAAGAGACCCAGTACTTC. The rearrangement joins TRBV30 to TRBJ2-5; 9 bases fit TRBD2. The CDR3 has 13 amino acids. Germline CDR1 GTSNPN, CDR2 SVGIG (reference sequence). After removal of 5 bases from V and 0 bases from J, the junction contained 1 base not matched to a gene.

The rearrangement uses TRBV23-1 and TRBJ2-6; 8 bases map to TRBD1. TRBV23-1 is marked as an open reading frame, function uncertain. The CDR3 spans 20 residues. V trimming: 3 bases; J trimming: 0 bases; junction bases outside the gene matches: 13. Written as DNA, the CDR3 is TGCGCCAGCAGTCAGTTCCGCCCGGGACAGGTTTTCTCTGGGGCCAACGTCCTGACTTTC. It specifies CASSQFRPGQVFSGANVLTF.

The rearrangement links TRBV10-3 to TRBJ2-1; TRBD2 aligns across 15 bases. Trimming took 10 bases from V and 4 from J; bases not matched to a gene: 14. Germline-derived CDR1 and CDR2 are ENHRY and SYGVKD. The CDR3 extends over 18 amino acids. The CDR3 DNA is TGTGCCAACCGGGACAGGGGACTAGCGGGAGGAAAATACAATGAGCAGTTCTTC. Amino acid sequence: CANRDRGLAGGKYNEQFF.

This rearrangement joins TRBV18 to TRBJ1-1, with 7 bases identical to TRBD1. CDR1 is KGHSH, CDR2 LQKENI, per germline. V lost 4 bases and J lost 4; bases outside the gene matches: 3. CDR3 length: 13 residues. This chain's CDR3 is CASSHRGGTEAFF. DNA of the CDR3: TGTGCCAGCTCACACAGGGGCGGCACTGAAGCTTTCTTT.

Here the CDR3 DNA reads TGTGCCAGCTCACCTCCGGGACAGTCCAACAATGAGCAGTTCTTC. Protein: CASSPPGQSNNEQFF. The chain carries TRBV18 and TRBJ2-1, with 7 bases lining up with TRBD1. The CDR3 consists of 15 residues. V trimming: 3 bases; J trimming: 5 bases; junction bases outside the gene matches: 7. The germline V gene encodes CDR1 KGHSH and CDR2 LQKENI.

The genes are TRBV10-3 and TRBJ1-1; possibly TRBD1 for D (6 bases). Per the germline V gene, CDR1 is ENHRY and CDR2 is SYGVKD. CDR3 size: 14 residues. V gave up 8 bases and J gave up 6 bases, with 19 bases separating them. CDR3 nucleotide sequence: TGTGCCATCCGAGGGGGTGGGGGGGACCCTGAAGCTTTCTTT. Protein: CAIRGGGGDPEAFF.

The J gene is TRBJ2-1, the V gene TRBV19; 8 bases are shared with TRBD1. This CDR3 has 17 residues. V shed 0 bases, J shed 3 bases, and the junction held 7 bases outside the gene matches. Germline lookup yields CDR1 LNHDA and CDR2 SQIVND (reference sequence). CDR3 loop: CASSIEGGQGRYNEQFF. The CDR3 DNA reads TGTGCCAGTAGTATAGAGGGAGGACAGGGACGCTACAATGAGCAGTTCTTC.

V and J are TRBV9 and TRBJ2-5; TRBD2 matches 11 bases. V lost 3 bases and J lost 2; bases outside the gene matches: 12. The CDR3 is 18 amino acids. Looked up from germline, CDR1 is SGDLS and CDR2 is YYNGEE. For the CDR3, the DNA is TGTGCCAGCAGCGCGGGGACTGGACTAGCGGGTTTACAAGAGACCCAGTACTTC. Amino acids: CASSAGTGLAGLQETQYF. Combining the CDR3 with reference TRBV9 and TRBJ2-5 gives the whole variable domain DSGVTQTPKHLITATGQRVTLRCSPRSGDLSVYWYQQSLDQGLQFLIQYYNGEERAKGNILERFSAQQFPDLHSELNLSSLELGDSALYFCASSAGTGLAGLQETQYFGPGTRLLVL.